The sequence of this T cell receptor beta chain was determined in a study of shared T cell receptors in the human thymus. Assay: immunoSEQ multiplex PCR; the TCRdb copy retains only in-frame clones and omits some. The sample contains roughly 410,000 clones, 95% of which appear only once. The sequencing input was thymocytes. This TCR was recovered from a human donor.

This chain's CDR3 is CASSAPGVAVYNEQFF. CDR3 DNA: TGTGCCAGCAGCGCCCCCGGGGTAGCGGTATACAATGAGCAGTTCTTC. V and J are TRBV7-9 and TRBJ2-1; a possible D gene is TRBD2 (6 bases). CDR1 and CDR2 from the germline V gene are SEHNR and FQNEAQ (reference sequence). This CDR3 is 16 amino acids long. Trimming removed 5 bases from V and 4 bases from J, with 18 bases in between. Full variable domain (rest looked up from reference TRBV7-9 and TRBJ2-1): DTGVSQNPRHKITKRGQNVTFRCDPISEHNRLYWYRQTLGQGPEFLTYFQNEAQLEKSRLLSDRFSAERPKGSFSTLEIQRTEQGDSAMYLCASSAPGVAVYNEQFFGPGTRLTVL.